These 13 T cell receptor beta chains were sequenced from one sample in a study of control samples from healthy donors and cancer patients. Profiling relied on immunoSEQ multiplex PCR, and the TCRdb table lists in-frame clones only, not all of them. This table holds about 160,000 clones, about 94% found once. The specimen was blood. These receptors were collected from a woman aged 40-49 years in good health.

This chain links TRBV18 with TRBJ1-4; D not resolved. The CDR3 has 14 residues. In germline, CDR1 is KGHSH, CDR2 LQKENI. V lost 10 bases to trimming and J lost 7 bases, with 19 bases between them. CDR3 DNA: TGTGCCACCTCCGTACAAGGTGGAGGTGAAAAACTGTTTTTT. This translates into CATSVQGGGEKLFF.

V gene TRBV18 combines with J gene TRBJ1-5; TRBD1 is a possible D gene (5 bases). The CDR3 runs 16 residues. The germline V and J ends were trimmed by 3 bases and 4 bases, with 16 bases remaining between them. Germline assignment: CDR1 KGHSH and CDR2 LQKENI. The CDR3 DNA reads TGTGCCAGCTCACCTGCGACAGTGAACTTTAATCAGCCCCAGCATTTT. Its protein is CASSPATVNFNQPQHF.

This clone was observed a single time. This chain uses TRBV27 with TRBJ1-1; 9 bases are a match to TRBD1. J was trimmed by 1 base and V by 5 bases; bases with no gene match: 8. This CDR3 is built from 16 residues. Germline assignment: CDR1 MNHEY and CDR2 SMNVEV (reference sequence). The CDR3 is CASSASHRGRNTEAFF. The CDR3, as DNA: TGTGCCAGCAGTGCATCCCACAGGGGGCGGAACACTGAAGCTTTCTTT.

This chain connects TRBV6-6 to TRBJ1-1; 7 bases match TRBD1. The CDR3 covers 15 residues. Germline V lookup: CDR1 MNHNY, CDR2 SVGAGI (reference sequence). V lost 5 bases, J lost 2 bases, and 8 bases stayed unmatched. The CDR3 reads CASSPGTAPNTEAFF. The CDR3 DNA follows: TGTGCCAGCAGTCCAGGGACAGCCCCTAACACTGAAGCTTTCTTT.

This chain joins TRBV27 and TRBJ2-2, with a weak D call TRBD1 (6 bases). The CDR3 runs to 17 residues. Trimming took 3 bases from V and 5 from J, leaving 19 bases between them. CDR1 is MNHEY and CDR2 is SMNVEV in the germline V gene (reference sequence). CDR3 amino acids: CASSFGREVRGTGELFF. Written as DNA, the CDR3 is TGTGCCAGCAGTTTTGGGCGAGAGGTGAGGGGGACCGGGGAGCTGTTTTTT.

This chain connects TRBV3-1 (or the pseudogene TRBV3-2) to TRBJ1-2; the D is unclear. Germline CDR1 reads LGHDT; CDR2 reads YNNKEL (reference sequence). Trimming left V 4 bases short and J 4 bases short, with 7 bases between. The CDR3 contains 12 residues. CDR3 DNA: TGTGCCAGCAGCCTAACACGCTATGGCTACACCTTC. It yields the protein CASSLTRYGYTF.

The rearrangement uses TRBV10-2 and TRBJ1-2, with D possibly TRBD1 on 5 matching bases. Trimming removed 3 bases from V and 4 bases from J, with 12 bases in between. Germline CDR1 and CDR2: WSHSY and SAAADI. The CDR3 has 14 amino acids. The chain's CDR3 is CASSDPGGAYGYTF. Written as DNA, the CDR3 is TGCGCCAGCAGTGACCCGGGAGGGGCCTATGGCTACACCTTC.

The chain has TRBV2 and TRBJ2-4; perhaps TRBD2 as D (6 bases). Germline assignment: CDR1 SNHLY and CDR2 FYNNEI. This CDR3 region has 14 residues. Trimming took 2 bases from V and 15 from J, leaving 20 bases between them. The CDR3 spells CASSELVRGRGGYF. CDR3 DNA: TGTGCCAGCAGTGAACTTGTGCGGGGCCGCGGAGGGTACTTC.

The chain couples TRBV27 to TRBJ2-1, with TRBD2 matching 9 bases. The length of the CDR3 is 17 residues. V lost 8 bases and J lost 7; bases outside the gene matches: 18. Germline loops: CDR1 MNHEY, CDR2 SMNVEV (reference sequence). DNA of the CDR3: TGTGCCAGCTCCCCTTCATCACGGGGGCTAGCGGGAAATGAGCAGTTCTTC. Translating it yields CASSPSSRGLAGNEQFF.

This clone came up once. The chain uses TRBV19 and TRBJ2-2; D possibly corresponds to TRBD2 (7 bases). The CDR3 length is 16 residues. Deletions cut 5 bases from V and 3 bases from J, with 16 bases between. Germline V gives CDR1 LNHDA, CDR2 SQIVND (reference sequence). CDR3 nucleotide sequence: TGTGCCAGTAGTCTCCGGGGGGCCCCCTACACCGGGGAGCTGTTTTTT. It encodes CASSLRGAPYTGELFF.

The chain employs TRBV19 and TRBJ1-1; D may be TRBD1 (5 bases). Germline-derived CDR1 and CDR2 are LNHDA and SQIVND (reference sequence). The CDR3 totals 14 residues. Deletions cut 0 bases from V and 1 base from J, with 6 bases between. In nucleotides, the CDR3 is TGTGCCAGTAGTATAGACACAGGGAACACTGAAGCTTTCTTT. Its translation is CASSIDTGNTEAFF.

The CDR3 reads CASSDAPSGGAADTQYF. Here the CDR3 DNA reads TGTGCCAGCAGTGACGCACCTAGCGGGGGGGCCGCAGATACGCAGTATTTT. The chain employs TRBV6-4 and TRBJ2-3; 12 nucleotides match TRBD2. This CDR3 has 17 residues. The trim removed 2 bases at V and 4 bases at J, leaving 7 bases unmatched. CDR1 MRHNA and CDR2 SNTAGT come from the germline V gene.

The chain uses TRBV6-2 or TRBV6-3 and TRBJ2-1, with D perhaps TRBD2 (6 bases). Per germline, CDR1 MNHEY and CDR2 SVGEGT. The germline V and J ends were trimmed by 6 bases and 9 bases, with 27 bases remaining between them. The CDR3 totals 17 residues. The CDR3 loop is CASSPIGGRTMRTEQFF. The CDR3 DNA follows: TGTGCCAGCAGCCCAATCGGAGGGCGGACAATGAGGACTGAGCAGTTCTTC.